Listed below are T cell receptor beta chains from one sample, sequenced in a study of blood T cell repertoires in COVID-19. Produced via immunoSEQ multiplex PCR; TCRdb's table is partial and in-frame only. The sample contains tens of thousands of clones, roughly 89% of which appear only once. Material for sequencing was peripheral blood. The receptors originated from a woman aged 80 or over with active or convalescent COVID-19. CDR3s include the opening cysteine and the closing phenylalanine or tryptophan. Each record gives: J gene, V gene, CDR3 length, clone size, CDR3 protein. Expanded clones are given a class, and other clones once, few, many or no size at all.

TRBJ2-6 TRBV5-1 19 - CASSLGGHRTNSGANVLTF
TRBJ1-1 TRBV11-2 16 - CASSTYRGRRNTEAFF
TRBJ1-2 TRBV27 17 - CASSLRDRGADGYGYTF
TRBJ2-1 TRBV5-6 15 - CASSTWGEGRDEQFF
TRBJ2-1 TRBV11-3 15 - CASSLAGVGGNEQFF
TRBJ2-5 TRBV11-2 16 - CASSFRRGAVWETQYF
TRBJ2-2 TRBV3-1/TRBV3-2 17 - CASSQGGRPMGTGELFF
TRBJ1-2 TRBV28 14 - CASSPSDRPGGYTF
TRBJ2-1 TRBV11-2 17 - CASSLGRLAGGPGEQFF
TRBJ2-1 TRBV18 15 once CASAPSGRAGGEQFF
TRBJ2-3 TRBV24-1 17 - CATSDWGLRPDGDTQYF
TRBJ2-7 TRBV7-2 14 once CASSLAIARDEQYF
TRBJ1-4 TRBV3-1/TRBV3-2 13 - CASRGQGSEKLFF
TRBJ2-3 TRBV9 15 once CASSVVGGLTDTQYF
TRBJ1-6 TRBV28 18 - CASSLRTGSWSYNSPLHF
TRBJ1-2 TRBV15 15 - CATSRDDRQGLGYTF
TRBJ1-2 TRBV30 12 - CAWNGRGAGYTF
TRBJ1-2 TRBV19 13 - CASSREGLYGYTF
TRBJ2-1 TRBV7-2 15 - CASSPGSTQQGEQFF
TRBJ2-1 TRBV5-1 13 - CASSLVPGDEQFF
TRBJ2-1 TRBV28 15 - CASSLRLAGGPQQFF
TRBJ1-5 TRBV18 15 - CASSRDRGVNQPQHF
TRBJ2-2 TRBV7-9 13 - CASSRVNTGELFF
TRBJ1-1 TRBV6-5 15 - CASSYSGLSNTEAFF
TRBJ2-3 TRBV11-3 15 - CASSLGGPGPDTQYF
TRBJ2-3 TRBV10-3 14 - CAISALTVTDTQYF
TRBJ2-2 TRBV7-9 15 - CASSLLAPNTGELFF
TRBJ2-5 TRBV9 15 few CASSVDQGIPETQYF
TRBJ2-1 TRBV10-1 14 - CASSLEREVDEQFF
TRBJ2-3 TRBV7-8 17 - CASRTGPSGVRSDTQYF
TRBJ2-1 TRBV9 16 - CASSGNARGGGNEQFF
TRBJ1-6 TRBV3-1/TRBV3-2 13 - CASSHRENSPLHF
TRBJ2-3 TRBV9 15 - CASSVGPLSTDTQYF
TRBJ2-7 TRBV18 16 - CASSPTSGQGFYEQYF
TRBJ2-7 TRBV28 15 - CASSAPGSGVREQYF
TRBJ1-4 TRBV30 14 - CAWRITARGEKLFF
TRBJ1-4 TRBV19 16 - CASSIALGLTNEKLFF